This note documents a single TCR beta chain sequence. The antigen is undetermined. The PCR was carried out with 60 Vbeta primers and 13 Jbeta primers. Libraries were prepared by immunoSEQ multiplex PCR; TCRdb keeps only in-frame clonotypes and omits some of them. Of about 170,000 clones listed, 75% to 80% are singletons. The CDR3 covers 15 residues. J gave up 5 bases and V 5 bases, and 8 bases lay outside the gene matches. From germline, CDR1 is MNHEY and CDR2 SMNVEV (reference sequence). The sample is drawn from a study of cytomegalovirus exposure and HLA in healthy donors. Study-level background: Genotyping showed roughly 86% of roughly 390 donors falling in the Caucasian-associated ancestry cluster. Overall study findings and caveats: Researchers catalogued roughly 170 TCR beta chains as cytomegalovirus-associated. V- and J-gene trimming in TCR beta was tied to a missense DCLRE1C variant by an analysis performed later. The Asian-associated ancestry cluster reportedly had fewer N-insertions than the roughly 700-donor mean in a later analysis.

The receptor was derived from a woman aged 45-65 years in good health and CMV-seropositive. The rearrangement uses TRBV27 and TRBJ1-4, with 7 bases matching TRBD1. Sequenced sample: PBMCs. The CDR3 loop reads CASSIRQGGNEKLFF. For the CDR3, the DNA is TGTGCCAGCAGTATCCGACAGGGAGGAAATGAAAAACTGTTTTTT.